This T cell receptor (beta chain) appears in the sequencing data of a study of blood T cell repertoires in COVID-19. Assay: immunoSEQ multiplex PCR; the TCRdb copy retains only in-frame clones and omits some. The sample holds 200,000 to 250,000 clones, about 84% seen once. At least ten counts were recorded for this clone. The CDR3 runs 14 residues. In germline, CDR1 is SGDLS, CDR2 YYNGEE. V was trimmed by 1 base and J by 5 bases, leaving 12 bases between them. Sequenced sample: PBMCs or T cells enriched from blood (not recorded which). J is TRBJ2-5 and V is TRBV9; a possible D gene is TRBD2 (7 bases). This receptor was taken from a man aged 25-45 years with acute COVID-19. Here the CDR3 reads CASSVWGGHETQYF. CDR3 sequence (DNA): TGTGCCAGCAGCGTATGGGGGGGCCACGAGACCCAGTACTTC. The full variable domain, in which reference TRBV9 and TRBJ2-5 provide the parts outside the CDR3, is DSGVTQTPKHLITATGQRVTLRCSPRSGDLSVYWYQQSLDQGLQFLIQYYNGEERAKGNILERFSAQQFPDLHSELNLSSLELGDSALYFCASSVWGGHETQYFGPGTRLLVL.